This T cell receptor (beta chain) was recovered during a study of yellow fever vaccine responses in identical twins. General observations from the study: Twins' vaccine T cell response reportedly gave the appearance of partial convergence and partial personalization.

Concerning this clonotype itself: The antigen remains undetermined.

MiXCR, run by TCRdb on the RT-PCR reads, gives a single entry per CDR3 protein. Found here are tens of thousands of distinct CDR3 sequences, around four fifths of them singletons; the top ten hold 4% to 6%. The sample consisted of T cells from blood (PBMCs), unsorted or a sorted subset (not recorded which), taken before or after yellow fever vaccination (not recorded which). This receptor was taken from a woman younger than 35 who received the yellow fever vaccine.

This CDR3 is CSAEDELWDEQYF. CDR3 coding DNA: TGCAGTGCGGAGGACGAGTTATGGGACGAGCAGTACTTC. The chain is built from TRBV20-1 and TRBJ2-7, with D possibly matching TRBD2 (5 bases). This CDR3 is built from 13 residues. Germline CDR1 and CDR2: DFQATT and SNEGSKA (reference sequence). V lost 6 bases, J lost 5 bases, and 17 bases lay in between.